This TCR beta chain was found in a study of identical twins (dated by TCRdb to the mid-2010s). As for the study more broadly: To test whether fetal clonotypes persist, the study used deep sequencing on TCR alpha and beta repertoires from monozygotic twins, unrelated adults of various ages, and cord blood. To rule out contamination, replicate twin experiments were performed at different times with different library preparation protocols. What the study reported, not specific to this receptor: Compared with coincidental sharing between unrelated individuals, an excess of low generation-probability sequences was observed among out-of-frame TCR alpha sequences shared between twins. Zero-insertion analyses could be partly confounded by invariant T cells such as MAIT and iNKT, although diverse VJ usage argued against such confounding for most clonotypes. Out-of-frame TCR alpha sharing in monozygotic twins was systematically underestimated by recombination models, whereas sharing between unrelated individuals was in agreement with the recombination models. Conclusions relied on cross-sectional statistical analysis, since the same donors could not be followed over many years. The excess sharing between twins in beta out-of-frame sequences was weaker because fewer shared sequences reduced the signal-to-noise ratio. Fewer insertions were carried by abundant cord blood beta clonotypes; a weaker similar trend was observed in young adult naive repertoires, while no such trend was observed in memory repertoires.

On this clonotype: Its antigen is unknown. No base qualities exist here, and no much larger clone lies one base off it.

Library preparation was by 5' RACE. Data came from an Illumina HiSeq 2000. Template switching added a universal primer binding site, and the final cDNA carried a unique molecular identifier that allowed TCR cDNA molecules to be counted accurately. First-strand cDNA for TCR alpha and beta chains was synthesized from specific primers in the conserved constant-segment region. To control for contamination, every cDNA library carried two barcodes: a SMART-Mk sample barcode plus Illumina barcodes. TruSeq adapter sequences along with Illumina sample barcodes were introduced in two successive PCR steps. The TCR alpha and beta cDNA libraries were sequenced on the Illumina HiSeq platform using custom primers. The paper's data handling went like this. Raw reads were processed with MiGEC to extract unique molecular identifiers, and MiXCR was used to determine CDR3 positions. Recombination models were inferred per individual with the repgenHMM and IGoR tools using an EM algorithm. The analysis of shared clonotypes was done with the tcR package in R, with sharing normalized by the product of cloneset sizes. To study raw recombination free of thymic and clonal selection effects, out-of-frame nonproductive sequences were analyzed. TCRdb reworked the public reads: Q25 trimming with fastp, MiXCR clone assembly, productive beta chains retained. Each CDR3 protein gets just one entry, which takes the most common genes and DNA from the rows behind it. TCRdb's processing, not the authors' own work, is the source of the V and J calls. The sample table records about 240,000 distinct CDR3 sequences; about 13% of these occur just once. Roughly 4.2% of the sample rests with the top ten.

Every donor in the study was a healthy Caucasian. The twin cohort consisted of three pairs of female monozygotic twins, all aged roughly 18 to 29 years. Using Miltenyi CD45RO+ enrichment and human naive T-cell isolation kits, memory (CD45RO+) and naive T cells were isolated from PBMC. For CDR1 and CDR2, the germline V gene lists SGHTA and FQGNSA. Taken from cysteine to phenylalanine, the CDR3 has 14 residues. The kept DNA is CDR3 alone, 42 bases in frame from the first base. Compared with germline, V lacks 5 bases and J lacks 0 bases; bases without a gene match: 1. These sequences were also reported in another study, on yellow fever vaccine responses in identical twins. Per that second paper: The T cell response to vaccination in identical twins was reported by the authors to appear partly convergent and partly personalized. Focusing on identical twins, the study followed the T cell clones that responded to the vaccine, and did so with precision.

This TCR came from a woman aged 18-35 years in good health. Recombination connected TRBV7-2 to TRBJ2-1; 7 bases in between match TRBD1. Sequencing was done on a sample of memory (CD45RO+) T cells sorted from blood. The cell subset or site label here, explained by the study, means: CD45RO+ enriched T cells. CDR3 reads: CASSDRVSYNEQFF. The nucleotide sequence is TGTGCCAGCAGCGACAGGGTCTCCTACAATGAGCAGTTCTTC.